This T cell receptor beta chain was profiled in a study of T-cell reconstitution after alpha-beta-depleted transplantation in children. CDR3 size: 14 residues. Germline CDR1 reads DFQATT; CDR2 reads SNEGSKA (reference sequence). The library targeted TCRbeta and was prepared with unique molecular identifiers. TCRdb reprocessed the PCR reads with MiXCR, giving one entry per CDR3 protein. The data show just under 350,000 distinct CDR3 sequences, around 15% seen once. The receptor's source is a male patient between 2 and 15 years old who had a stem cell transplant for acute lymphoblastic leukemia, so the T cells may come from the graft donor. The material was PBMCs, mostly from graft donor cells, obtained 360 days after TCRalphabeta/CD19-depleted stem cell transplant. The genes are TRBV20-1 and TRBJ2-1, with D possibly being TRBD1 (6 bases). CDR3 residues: CSGFGDRLYNEQFF. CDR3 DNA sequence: TGCAGCGGATTTGGCGACAGGCTTTACAATGAGCAGTTCTTC.